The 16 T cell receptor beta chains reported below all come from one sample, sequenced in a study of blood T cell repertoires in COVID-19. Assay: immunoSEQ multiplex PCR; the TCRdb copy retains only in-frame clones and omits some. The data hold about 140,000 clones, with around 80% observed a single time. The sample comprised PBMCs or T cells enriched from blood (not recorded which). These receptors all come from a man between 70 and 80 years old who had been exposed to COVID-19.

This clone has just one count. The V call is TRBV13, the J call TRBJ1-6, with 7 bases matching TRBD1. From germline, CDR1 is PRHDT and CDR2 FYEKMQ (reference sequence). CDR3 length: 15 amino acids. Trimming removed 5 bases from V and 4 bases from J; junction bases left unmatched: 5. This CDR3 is CASSEGAVYNSPLHF. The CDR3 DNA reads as TGTGCCAGCAGCGAGGGGGCAGTTTATAATTCACCCCTCCACTTT. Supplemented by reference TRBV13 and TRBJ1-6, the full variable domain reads AAGVIQSPRHLIKEKRETATLKCYPIPRHDTVYWYQQGPGQDPQFLISFYEKMQSDKGSIPDRFSAQQFSDYHSELNMSSLELGDSALYFCASSEGAVYNSPLHFGNGTRLTVT.

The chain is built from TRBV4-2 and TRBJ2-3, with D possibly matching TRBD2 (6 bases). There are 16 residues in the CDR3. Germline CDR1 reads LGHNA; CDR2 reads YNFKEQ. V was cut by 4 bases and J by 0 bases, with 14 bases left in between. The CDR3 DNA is TGTGCCAGCAGCCCTCAGGGAGGTCCTAGCACAGATACGCAGTATTTT. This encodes CASSPQGGPSTDTQYF.

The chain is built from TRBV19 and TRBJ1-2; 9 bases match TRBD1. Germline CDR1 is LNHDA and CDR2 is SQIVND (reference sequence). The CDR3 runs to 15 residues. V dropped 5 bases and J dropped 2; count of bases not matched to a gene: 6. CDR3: CASSETGTGNYGYTF. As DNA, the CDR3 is TGTGCCAGTAGTGAGACCGGGACAGGGAACTATGGCTACACCTTC.

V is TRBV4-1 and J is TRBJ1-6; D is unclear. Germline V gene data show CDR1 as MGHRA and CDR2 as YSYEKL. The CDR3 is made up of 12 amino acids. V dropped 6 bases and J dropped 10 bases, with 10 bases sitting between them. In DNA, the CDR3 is TGCGCCAGCAGTCGATCGGGGTCACCCCTCCACTTT. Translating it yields CASSRSGSPLHF.

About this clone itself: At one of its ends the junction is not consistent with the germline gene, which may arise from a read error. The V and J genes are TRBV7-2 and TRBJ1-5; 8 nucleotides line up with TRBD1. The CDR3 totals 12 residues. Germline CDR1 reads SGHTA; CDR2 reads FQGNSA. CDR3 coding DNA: TGTGCCAGCAGCCCAGGACAGGGTTCCGTGGCATTT. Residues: CASSPGQGSVAF.

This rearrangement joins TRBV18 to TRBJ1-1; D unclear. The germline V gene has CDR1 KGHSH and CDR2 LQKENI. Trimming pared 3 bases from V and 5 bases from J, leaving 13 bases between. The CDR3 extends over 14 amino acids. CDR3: CASSPSGGWTEAFF. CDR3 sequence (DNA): TGTGCCAGCTCACCTTCAGGAGGGTGGACTGAAGCTTTCTTT.

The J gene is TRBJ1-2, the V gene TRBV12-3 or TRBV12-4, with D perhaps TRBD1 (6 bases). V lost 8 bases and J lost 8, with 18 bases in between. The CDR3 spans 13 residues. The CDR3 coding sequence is TGTGCCAGCGGGGGCTCGGGCCCGTCCGGCTACACCTTC. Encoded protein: CASGGSGPSGYTF.

CDR3: CASSARTTTDTQYF. The CDR3 DNA is TGTGCCAGCAGCGCTAGGACTACCACAGATACGCAGTATTTT. The genes are TRBV9 and TRBJ2-3; a possible D gene is TRBD2 (6 bases). This CDR3 has 14 residues. CDR1 is SGDLS, CDR2 YYNGEE, per germline. V was pared by 3 bases and J by 2 bases, with 10 bases between.

CDR3 sequence: CASSFRGGEKLFF. CDR3 DNA: TGTGCCAGCAGTTTTCGGGGAGGTGAAAAACTGTTTTTT. V is TRBV27 and J is TRBJ1-4; D uncertain. The germline gives CDR1 MNHEY, CDR2 SMNVEV (reference sequence). Deletions cut 3 bases from V and 7 bases from J, with 9 bases between. The CDR3 has 13 residues.

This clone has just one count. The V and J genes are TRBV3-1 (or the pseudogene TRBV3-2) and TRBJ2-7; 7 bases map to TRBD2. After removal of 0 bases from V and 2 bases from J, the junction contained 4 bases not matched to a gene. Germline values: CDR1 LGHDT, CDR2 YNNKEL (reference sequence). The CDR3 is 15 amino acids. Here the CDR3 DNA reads TGTGCCAGCAGCCAAGAAGGGACTACAACCTACGAGCAGTACTTC. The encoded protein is CASSQEGTTTYEQYF.

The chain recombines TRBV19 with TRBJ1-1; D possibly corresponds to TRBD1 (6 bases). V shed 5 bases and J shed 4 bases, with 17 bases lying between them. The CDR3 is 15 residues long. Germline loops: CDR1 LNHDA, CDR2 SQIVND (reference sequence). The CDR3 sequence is CASSVGGALGTEAFF. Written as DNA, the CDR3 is TGTGCCAGTAGTGTGGGGGGGGCTTTAGGCACTGAAGCTTTCTTT.

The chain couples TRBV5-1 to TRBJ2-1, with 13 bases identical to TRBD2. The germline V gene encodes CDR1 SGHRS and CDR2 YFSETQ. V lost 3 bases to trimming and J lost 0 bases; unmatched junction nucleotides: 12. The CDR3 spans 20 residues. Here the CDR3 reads CASSSKRLAGGQSSYNEQFF. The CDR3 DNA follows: TGCGCCAGCAGCTCTAAAAGACTAGCGGGGGGCCAGAGCTCCTACAATGAGCAGTTCTTC.

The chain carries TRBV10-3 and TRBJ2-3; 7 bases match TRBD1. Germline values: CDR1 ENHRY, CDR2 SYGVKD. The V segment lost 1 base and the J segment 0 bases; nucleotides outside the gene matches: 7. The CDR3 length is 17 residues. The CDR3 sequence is CAISELGDSISTDTQYF. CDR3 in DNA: TGTGCCATCAGTGAGTTGGGGGACAGTATTAGCACAGATACGCAGTATTTT.

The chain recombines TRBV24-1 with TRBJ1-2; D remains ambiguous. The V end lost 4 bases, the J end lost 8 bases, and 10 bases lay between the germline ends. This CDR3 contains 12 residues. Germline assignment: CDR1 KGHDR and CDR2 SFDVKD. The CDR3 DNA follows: TGTGCCACCAGTGACCCCTTGCGAGGCTACACCTTC. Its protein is CATSDPLRGYTF.

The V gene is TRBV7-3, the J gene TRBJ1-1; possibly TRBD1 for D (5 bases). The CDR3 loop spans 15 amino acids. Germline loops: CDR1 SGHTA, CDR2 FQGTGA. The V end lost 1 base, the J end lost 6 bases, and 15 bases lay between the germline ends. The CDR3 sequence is CASSLIGGEVSEAFF. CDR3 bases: TGTGCCAGCAGCTTAATCGGAGGGGAAGTTTCTGAAGCTTTCTTT.

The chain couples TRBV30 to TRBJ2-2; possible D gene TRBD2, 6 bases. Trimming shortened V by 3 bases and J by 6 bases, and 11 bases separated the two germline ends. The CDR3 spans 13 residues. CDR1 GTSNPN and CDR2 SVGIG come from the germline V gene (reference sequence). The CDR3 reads CAWRGGGPGELFF. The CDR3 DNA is TGTGCCTGGAGGGGAGGAGGCCCCGGGGAGCTGTTTTTT.